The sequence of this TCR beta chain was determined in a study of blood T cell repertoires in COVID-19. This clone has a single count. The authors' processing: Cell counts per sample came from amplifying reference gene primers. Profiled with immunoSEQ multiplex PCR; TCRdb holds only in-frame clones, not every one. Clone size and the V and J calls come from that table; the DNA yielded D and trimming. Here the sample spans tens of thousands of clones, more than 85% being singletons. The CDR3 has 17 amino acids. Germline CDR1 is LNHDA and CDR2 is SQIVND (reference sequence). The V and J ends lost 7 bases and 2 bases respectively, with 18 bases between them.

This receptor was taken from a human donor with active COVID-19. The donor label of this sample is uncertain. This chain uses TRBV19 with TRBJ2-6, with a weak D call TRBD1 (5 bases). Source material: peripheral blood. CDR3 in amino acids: CASKKFREEPGANVLTF. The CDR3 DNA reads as TGTGCCAGTAAGAAGTTCAGGGAAGAACCTGGGGCCAACGTCCTGACTTTC. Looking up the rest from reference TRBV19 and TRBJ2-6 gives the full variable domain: DGGITQSPKYLFRKEGQNVTLSCEQNLNHDAMYWYRQDPGQGLRLIYYSQIVNDFQKGDIAEGYSVSREKKESFPLTVTSAQKNPTAFYLCASKKFREEPGANVLTFGAGSRLTVL.